This paragraph reports one T cell receptor (beta chain). The sample originates from a study of T cells expressing NK-cell markers. The CDR3 totals 17 residues. Germline V gene sequence: CDR1 SGHDN, CDR2 FVKESK. TCRdb reprocessed the 5' RACE reads and keeps a single row for each CDR3 protein, giving no DNA. The sample includes about 180,000 distinct CDR3 sequences. Sample: blood T cells: a sorted CD56 or NKG2C T cell subset, CD4+ or CD8+ T cells, or bulk PBMC T cells (not recorded which). The sequence was collected from a man between 18 and 69 years old in good health. The gene calls are TRBV14 and TRBJ2-5; the TRBD2 assignment by TCRdb is unverifiable without DNA. The CDR3 region is CASSQVGTSGVQETQYF.